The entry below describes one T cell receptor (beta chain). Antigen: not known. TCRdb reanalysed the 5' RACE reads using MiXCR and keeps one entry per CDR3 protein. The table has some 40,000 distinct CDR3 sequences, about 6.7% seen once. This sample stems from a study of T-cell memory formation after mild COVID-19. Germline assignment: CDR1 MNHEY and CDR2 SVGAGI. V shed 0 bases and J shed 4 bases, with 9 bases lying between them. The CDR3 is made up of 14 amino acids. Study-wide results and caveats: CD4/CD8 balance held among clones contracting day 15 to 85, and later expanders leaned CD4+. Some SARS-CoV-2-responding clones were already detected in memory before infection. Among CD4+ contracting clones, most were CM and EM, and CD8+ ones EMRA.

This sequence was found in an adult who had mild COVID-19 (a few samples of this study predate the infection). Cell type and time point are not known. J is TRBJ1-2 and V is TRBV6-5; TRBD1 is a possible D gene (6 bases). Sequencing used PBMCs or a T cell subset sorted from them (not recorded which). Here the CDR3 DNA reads TGTGCCAGCAGTTACTCCCCAGGGGCCTATGGCTACACCTTC. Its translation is CASSYSPGAYGYTF.